This paragraph covers one T cell receptor (beta chain) sequence. The sample is drawn from a study of blood T cell repertoires in COVID-19. Overall study: Material from acute and convalescent COVID-19 was sourced from the United States, Italy and Spain. Sample material is recorded as cDNA or gDNA derived from T cells, B-cell-depleted T cells, or PBMCs.

In the original analysis: Estimated nucleated cell counts came from reference gene primer amplification. The repertoire was sequenced with immunoSEQ multiplex PCR; TCRdb's copy has only in-frame clones and lacks some. The DNA gave D and trimming, while V, J and clone size come from that table. The sample has around 50,000 clones, 70% to 80% seen once. The CDR3 spans 16 residues. V gave up 3 bases and J gave up 3 bases; unmatched junction bases: 6. Germline V gives CDR1 MGHRA, CDR2 YSYEKL. Which cohort a participant joined came from the clinical history participants gave. The TCR was taken from a woman in her fifties or sixties with acute COVID-19. The chain combines TRBV4-1 with TRBJ2-7; 12 bases align to TRBD2. The sample taken for sequencing was PBMCs or T cells enriched from blood (not recorded which). CDR3 nucleotide sequence: TGCGCCAGCAGCCAGGTCTCTAGCGGGGGGGACTACGAGCAGTACTTC. Translated: CASSQVSSGGDYEQYF.